This entry concerns a single T cell receptor beta chain. The target of this receptor is not known. No much larger clonotype is one base removed from it; base qualities were not supplied. This entry is derived from a study of T cell changes during pregnancy in multiple sclerosis (dated by TCRdb to between 2018 and 2021). Study-wide context: In women with multiple sclerosis, the researchers looked at how the T cell repertoire shifted as pregnancy progressed.

From the germline V gene (reference sequence), CDR1 is GTSNPN and CDR2 is SVGIG. The germline V and J ends show losses of 7 bases and 15 bases respectively, and no gene match explains 6 bases of the junction. Its CDR3 holds 10 amino acids, cysteine through phenylalanine. The entry retains the CDR3 DNA only, 30 bases that are in frame from base 1. The library was produced with the immunoSEQ multiplex PCR assay. Held by TCRdb, this immuneACCESS table contains in-frame sequences only and omits some clones. Under half of the omission traces to an unresolved V gene where checked; the cause of the rest is unknown. The sample includes some 41,000 clones, with 80% to 90% observed a single time. The ten largest clones take up 0.45% to 0.6% of the sample.

The chain is encoded by TRBV30 joined to TRBJ2-1, with 10 junctional bases fitting TRBD2. The TCR originated in a female donor with multiple sclerosis, enrolled in a pregnancy study. The source was CD4+ T cells from peripheral blood mononuclear cells, collected in the first trimester of pregnancy. The nucleotide sequence is TGTGCCTTTTCGGGGACTAGCGTGTTCTTC. Translated, this gives CAFSGTSVFF.